Reported below is one TCR beta chain. Its antigen is still unknown. Germline CDR1 and CDR2: ENHRY and SYGVKD. Trimming stripped 4 bases from V and 7 bases from J, with 16 bases between. The CDR3 runs 15 residues. These data are taken from a study of Ad26.COV2.S vaccination and SARS-CoV-2 variants. Study-wide context: The trial was COV1001 and the donor's arm was Ad26.COV2.S.

Study observations and caveats: It was vaccine recipients, not placebo recipients, who had the higher spike-specific TCR breadth.

Assay used: immunoSEQ multiplex PCR; TCRdb lists only in-frame clones, some missing. The sample contains about 350,000 clones, roughly 91% of which appear only once. Treatment noted: roughly 18 received Ad26.COV2.S at low or high dose, single or two shots; about 5 received placebo; per-sample allocation not given. Repertoires come from day 63 after the first vaccine or placebo injection. Vaccination used an Ad26 vector expressing Wuhan-strain SARS-CoV-2 spike. The chain employs TRBV10-3 and TRBJ2-2; tentative D call: TRBD2 (5 bases). Source: peripheral blood, taken in a trial of Ad26.COV2.S vaccine versus placebo. This sequence originates from a person between 18 and 65 years old who received the Ad26.COV2.S COVID-19 vaccine or a placebo. The DNA for the CDR3 is TGTGCCATCAGTGGGGCGGACCTAGGAGGCGGGGAGCTGTTTTTT. Protein sequence: CAISGADLGGGELFF.